Listed here are 23 T cell receptor beta chains from one sample, sequenced in a study of Graves' ophthalmopathy and Graves' hyperthyroidism. Researchers took RNA transcripts and amplified TCR beta CDR3 regions from them. The first round was an RT-PCR with HTBI primers, and the second round was a multiplex PCR. TCRdb analysed the multiplex PCR reads with MiXCR anew, one entry per CDR3 protein. The sample includes some 410,000 distinct CDR3 sequences, around 20% of them seen just once. Material for sequencing was peripheral blood. The receptors here all came from a woman younger than 30 with stable Graves' hyperthyroidism.

This clonotype showed up many times. The J gene is TRBJ1-1, the V gene TRBV19; no reliable D call. This CDR3 contains 15 residues. The germline CDR1 and CDR2 sequences are LNHDA and SQIVND (reference sequence). Trimming cost V 8 bases and J 2 bases, with 18 bases left between them. The CDR3 DNA is TGTGCCAGTGACAACCTGGACGGGCGAAACACTGAAGCTTTCTTT. Translating it yields CASDNLDGRNTEAFF.

The V and J genes are TRBV12-3 or TRBV12-4 and TRBJ1-2; weak D call: TRBD1 (5 bases). Trimming shortened V by 4 bases and J by 2 bases, and 14 bases separated the two germline ends. The CDR3 spans 15 residues. The CDR3 nucleotides are TGTGCCAGCAGTTATCAGACAGCTGAGAACTATGGCTACACCTTC. Translation gives CASSYQTAENYGYTF.

This clonotype showed up many times. The chain carries TRBV29-1 and TRBJ1-1; TRBD1 is a possible D gene (6 bases). The CDR3 spans 11 residues. V was shortened by 5 bases and J by 6 bases, with 10 bases between the two germline ends. Germline V gene sequence: CDR1 SQVTM, CDR2 ANQGSEA. CDR3 region: CSVKGGAEAFF. The CDR3 DNA follows: TGCAGCGTTAAGGGGGGGGCTGAAGCTTTCTTT.

This clonotype has at least ten counts. This sequence joins TRBV7-8 and TRBJ2-5; 11 bases line up with TRBD2. The V and J ends lost 4 bases and 4 bases, in that order; junction bases with no gene match: 8. The CDR3 sequence is 16 residues long. CDR1 SGHVS and CDR2 FQNEAQ come from the germline V gene. The CDR3 region has the DNA TGTGCCAGCAGCTCGAAACTAGCGGGAGTGAGAGAGACCCAGTACTTC. Amino acid sequence: CASSSKLAGVRETQYF.

This clonotype was counted many times. The V and J genes are TRBV7-2 and TRBJ2-2, with D maybe TRBD1 (6 bases). In germline, CDR1 is SGHTA, CDR2 FQGNSA. The CDR3 consists of 15 residues. V was trimmed by 4 bases and J by 1 base, leaving 10 bases between them. CDR3 amino acids: CASSYRTENTGELFF. The CDR3 DNA reads as TGTGCCAGCAGCTACCGGACAGAGAACACCGGGGAGCTGTTTTTT. Using reference TRBV7-2 and TRBJ2-2 for the parts outside the CDR3, the full variable domain is GAGVSQSPSNKVTEKGKDVELRCDPISGHTALYWYRQSLGQGLEFLIYFQGNSAPDKSGLPSDRFSAERTGGSVSTLTIQRTQQEDSAVYLCASSYRTENTGELFFGEGSRLTVL.

This chain uses TRBV6-1 with TRBJ1-1, with 7 bases fitting TRBD1. V dropped 4 bases and J dropped 1; count of bases not matched to a gene: 6. This CDR3 is 15 amino acids long. Germline assignment: CDR1 MNHNS and CDR2 SASEGT. The CDR3 DNA follows: TGTGCCAGCAGTGTTCAGGGGACAGAGAACACTGAAGCTTTCTTT. It encodes CASSVQGTENTEAFF.

This clonotype was counted many times. The chain carries TRBV20-1 and TRBJ1-1, with 8 bases matching TRBD1. This CDR3 region has 16 residues. Germline CDR1 reads DFQATT; CDR2 reads SNEGSKA (reference sequence). J lost 4 bases, V lost 2 bases, and 12 bases had no gene match. In DNA, the CDR3 is TGCAGTGCTAGATCGCGGACAGGGCGTGGGGTCACTGAAGCTTTCTTT. This gives the protein CSARSRTGRGVTEAFF.

This clonotype appeared many times. The chain uses TRBV20-1 and TRBJ2-5; D is possibly TRBD2 (6 bases). CDR1 and CDR2 (germline): DFQATT, SNEGSKA (reference sequence). This CDR3 has 14 amino acids. V gave up 2 bases and J gave up 5 bases, with 15 bases separating them. The CDR3 is CSARNPSGRETQYF. DNA for the CDR3: TGCAGTGCTAGAAACCCAAGCGGGCGGGAGACCCAGTACTTC.

This clonotype was counted at least ten times. The chain has TRBV15 and TRBJ1-6; maybe TRBD1 (6 bases). V was cut by 0 bases and J by 6 bases, with 12 bases left in between. Germline loops: CDR1 LNHNV, CDR2 YYDKDF (reference sequence). The CDR3 loop spans 16 amino acids. The CDR3 reads CATSRDRQGFNSPLHF. The DNA for the CDR3 is TGTGCCACCAGCAGAGATCGGCAGGGGTTTAATTCACCCCTCCACTTT.

This chain connects TRBV2 to TRBJ2-4; no clear D gene. This CDR3 has 13 amino acids. V was pared by 7 bases and J by 4 bases, with 11 bases between. The V gene's germline CDR1 is SNHLY and CDR2 FYNNEI. CDR3 residues: CASNQGRKNIQYF. CDR3 bases: TGTGCCAGCAATCAAGGACGGAAAAACATTCAGTACTTC. The whole variable domain, remainder taken from reference TRBV2 and TRBJ2-4, is EPEVTQTPSHQVTQMGQEVILRCVPISNHLYFYWYRQILGQKVEFLVSFYNNEISEKSEIFDDQFSVERPDGSNFTLKIRSTKLEDSAMYFCASNQGRKNIQYFGAGTRLSVL.

The chain is built from TRBV11-1 and TRBJ2-7, with 9 bases lining up with TRBD1. The CDR3 has 16 residues. CDR1 is SGHAT and CDR2 is FQDESV in the germline V gene (reference sequence). Germline trimming cut 5 bases from V and 0 bases from J; bases unmatched to any gene: 8. The CDR3 coding sequence is TGTGCCAGCAGCCCGAGGACAGGGGACCACTCCTACGAGCAGTACTTC. Translation: CASSPRTGDHSYEQYF.

The rearrangement links TRBV6-2 or TRBV6-3 to TRBJ1-5; 11 bases align to TRBD1. V shed 7 bases and J 1 base; nucleotides not matched to a gene: 15. Germline-derived CDR1 and CDR2 are MNHEY and SVGEGT. The CDR3 is 19 amino acids. The CDR3 loop is CASNHPRTGGWGSNQPQHF. CDR3 DNA sequence: TGTGCCAGCAACCACCCTCGGACAGGGGGCTGGGGAAGCAATCAGCCCCAGCATTTT.

This clonotype was detected ten times or more. V usage is TRBV20-1 and J usage is TRBJ2-7, with unresolved D. The CDR3 sequence is 12 residues long. Germline CDR1 DFQATT, CDR2 SNEGSKA (reference sequence). Trimming took off 3 bases at V and 0 bases at J, with 6 bases between the two ends. Here the CDR3 DNA reads TGCAGTGCTAGTCGGAGCTCCTACGAGCAGTACTTC. It yields the protein CSASRSSYEQYF.

This clonotype was observed a handful of times. V usage is TRBV12-3 or TRBV12-4 and J usage is TRBJ2-5; D gene uncertain. The CDR3 contains 16 residues. Trimming took off 0 bases at V and 3 bases at J, with 14 bases between the two ends. For the CDR3, the DNA is TGTGCCAGCAGTTTAGCGCAGATCTATTCGAAAGAGACCCAGTACTTC. This translates into CASSLAQIYSKETQYF.

The chain uses TRBV6-9 and TRBJ2-7; 7 bases line up with TRBD2. From germline, CDR1 is MNHGY and CDR2 SVAAGI. The CDR3 extends over 13 amino acids. V lost 10 bases, J lost 7 bases, and 13 bases stayed unmatched. CDR3 amino acids: CATKLASHVEQYF. CDR3 in DNA: TGTGCCACCAAACTAGCGTCCCACGTGGAGCAGTACTTC.

The table lists this clonotype with many counts. The chain couples TRBV7-6 to TRBJ2-5; D remains ambiguous. The CDR3 is 16 residues long. Germline CDR1 reads SGHVS; CDR2 reads FNYEAQ. V lost 0 bases and J lost 4, with 15 bases in between. The CDR3 spells CASSLALAYGRETQYF. The CDR3 bases are TGTGCCAGCAGCTTAGCCTTGGCCTATGGTCGAGAGACCCAGTACTTC.

This clonotype was detected many times. The genes are TRBV5-1 and TRBJ1-5; unclear D gene. Germline V gives CDR1 SGHRS, CDR2 YFSETQ. V was trimmed by 4 bases and J by 11 bases, leaving 16 bases between them. The CDR3 consists of 13 residues. CDR3 residues: CASSPEGREAQHF. The CDR3, as DNA: TGCGCCAGCAGCCCGGAGGGCCGGGAAGCCCAGCATTTT.

This clonotype was seen once. This chain joins TRBV12-3 or TRBV12-4 and TRBJ2-2, with a weak D call TRBD2 (6 bases). Trimming took off 6 bases at V and 0 bases at J, with 11 bases between the two ends. The CDR3 is 15 amino acids. CDR3 amino acids: CASSSEGSNTGELFF. DNA for the CDR3: TGTGCCAGCAGCTCGGAGGGATCGAACACCGGGGAGCTGTTTTTT.

Only a few counts were recorded for this clonotype. This rearrangement joins TRBV12-3 or TRBV12-4 to TRBJ1-2; the match to TRBD1 covers 7 bases. V trimming: 2 bases; J trimming: 4 bases; junction bases outside the gene matches: 7. The length of the CDR3 is 15 residues. The CDR3 loop is CASSLRLTGAYGYTF. The CDR3 nucleotides are TGTGCCAGCAGTTTACGGTTAACAGGGGCCTATGGCTACACCTTC.

In its sample, this clonotype was seen many times. Possible read error: a much larger clone is one base away. The V and J genes are TRBV15 and TRBJ1-1; D unclear. The CDR3 sequence is 15 residues long. The germline gives CDR1 LNHNV, CDR2 YYDKDF (reference sequence). CDR3 sequence reads: CAASRDLDSHSEAFF. DNA for the CDR3: TGTGCCGCCAGCAGAGATCTCGACTCACACTCTGAAGCTTTCTTT.

This clonotype was recorded at least ten times. This sequence joins TRBV12-3 or TRBV12-4 and TRBJ2-6; 8 bases match TRBD2. Trimming at V came to 1 base and at J to 2 bases, leaving 4 bases not matched to a gene. The CDR3 runs 17 residues. The CDR3 DNA sequence: TGTGCCAGCAGTTTAGTTGCGGGAGGTGCTGGGGCCAACGTCCTGACTTTC. This codes for CASSLVAGGAGANVLTF.

This clonotype was recorded at least ten times. The chain is built from TRBV10-3 and TRBJ2-7; D may correspond to TRBD1 or TRBD2 (5 bases each). This CDR3 is 12 amino acids long. CDR1 and CDR2 from the germline V gene are ENHRY and SYGVKD. Trimming removed 8 bases at V and 6 bases at J, with 14 bases between. The CDR3 loop reads CAISRGGAEQYF. The CDR3 DNA reads TGTGCCATCTCGAGGGGTGGGGCCGAGCAGTACTTC.

This clonotype was seen ten or more times. The chain employs TRBV3-1 and TRBJ1-6; D is undetermined. Germline V gives CDR1 LGHDT, CDR2 YNNKEL (reference sequence). V was pared by 4 bases and J by 9 bases, with 16 bases between. The CDR3 loop spans 15 amino acids. As DNA, the CDR3 is TGTGCCAGCAGCCTTCAGTTGTACGGAGTTTCACCCCTCCACTTT. This encodes CASSLQLYGVSPLHF.